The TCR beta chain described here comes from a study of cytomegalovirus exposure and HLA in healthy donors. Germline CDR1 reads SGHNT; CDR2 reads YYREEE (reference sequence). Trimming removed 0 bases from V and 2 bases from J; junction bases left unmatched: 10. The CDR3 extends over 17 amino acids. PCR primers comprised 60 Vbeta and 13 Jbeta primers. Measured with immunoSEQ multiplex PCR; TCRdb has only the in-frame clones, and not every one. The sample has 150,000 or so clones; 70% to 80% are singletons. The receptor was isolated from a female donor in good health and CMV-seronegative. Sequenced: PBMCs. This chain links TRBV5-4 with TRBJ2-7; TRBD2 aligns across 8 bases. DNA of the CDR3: TGTGCCAGCAGCTTGGGCGGGAGCGGGAGCAGGCCCTACGAGCAGTACTTC. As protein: CASSLGGSGSRPYEQYF.